The 18 T cell receptor beta chains below all came from one sample that was sequenced in a study of blood T cell repertoires in COVID-19. The table came from immunoSEQ multiplex PCR; TCRdb's copy has only in-frame clones and leaves some out. The sample carries under 200,000 clones, 70% to 90% recorded once. Sequenced: peripheral blood. All receptors come from a woman of 80 years or more with acute or convalescent COVID-19.

This sequence joins TRBV5-1 and TRBJ1-1; tentative D call: TRBD1 (5 bases). Germline lookup yields CDR1 SGHRS and CDR2 YFSETQ. This CDR3 is 13 amino acids long. V shed 6 bases and J shed 1 base, with 10 bases lying between them. The CDR3 nucleotides read TGCGCCAGCAACGACCAGGGGAACACTGAAGCTTTCTTT. This translates into CASNDQGNTEAFF.

The chain links TRBV7-2 to TRBJ2-7; 9 nucleotides agree with TRBD1. Germline V CDR1 and CDR2: SGHTA, FQGNSA. V lost 5 bases and J lost 3; bases outside the gene matches: 8. The CDR3 has 15 amino acids. CDR3 region: CASSPAGTGNYEQYF. The CDR3 nucleotides read TGTGCCAGCAGCCCCGCCGGGACAGGGAACTACGAGCAGTACTTC. The variable domain in full, completed from reference TRBV7-2 and TRBJ2-7, reads GAGVSQSPSNKVTEKGKDVELRCDPISGHTALYWYRQSLGQGLEFLIYFQGNSAPDKSGLPSDRFSAERTGGSVSTLTIQRTQQEDSAVYLCASSPAGTGNYEQYFGPGTRLTVT.

The chain employs TRBV6-6 and TRBJ1-1; D is possibly TRBD1 (6 bases). This CDR3 comprises 15 residues. Germline V gives CDR1 MNHNY, CDR2 SVGAGI (reference sequence). The V gene lost 6 bases and the J gene lost 2 bases, with 16 bases spanning the gap. As DNA, the CDR3 is TGTGCCAGCAGCCGAGGGGGGGGCATTAACACTGAAGCTTTCTTT. It translates to CASSRGGGINTEAFF.

Only one count was recorded for this clone. The chain links TRBV12-3 or TRBV12-4 to TRBJ2-7; 7 bases match TRBD1. J lost 9 bases, V lost 6 bases, and 8 bases had no gene match. The CDR3 runs 12 residues. The CDR3 protein is CASRRRQGRQYF. CDR3 sequence (DNA): TGTGCCAGCAGGAGGAGACAGGGTAGGCAGTACTTC.

This chain uses TRBV9 with TRBJ2-5; 9 nucleotides agree with TRBD1. The germline gives CDR1 SGDLS, CDR2 YYNGEE. This CDR3 comprises 15 residues. With V trimmed by 2 bases and J by 5 bases, 7 bases remained unmatched. DNA of the CDR3: TGTGCCAGCAGCGTGTGGGACAGGGCTTACGAGACCCAGTACTTC. The encoded protein is CASSVWDRAYETQYF.

This clone has only one observation. The chain links TRBV4-2 to TRBJ2-2; D possibly corresponds to TRBD1 (5 bases). Germline CDR1 is LGHNA and CDR2 is YNFKEQ. CDR3 length: 14 amino acids. V lost 4 bases, J lost 4 bases, and 10 bases lay in between. CDR3: CASSPRQTTGELFF. The CDR3, as DNA: TGTGCCAGCAGCCCTAGACAGACCACCGGGGAGCTGTTTTTT.

V gene TRBV9 combines with J gene TRBJ2-7; D may be TRBD1 (5 bases). The CDR3 is made up of 14 amino acids. V was cut by 0 bases and J by 2 bases, with 9 bases left in between. Germline V lookup: CDR1 SGDLS, CDR2 YYNGEE. The CDR3 DNA is TGTGCCAGCAGCGTAGGTGGGGCGGCCTACGAGCAGTACTTC. Residues: CASSVGGAAYEQYF. The full variable domain, in which reference TRBV9 and TRBJ2-7 provide the parts outside the CDR3, is DSGVTQTPKHLITATGQRVTLRCSPRSGDLSVYWYQQSLDQGLQFLIQYYNGEERAKGNILERFSAQQFPDLHSELNLSSLELGDSALYFCASSVGGAAYEQYFGPGTRLTVT.

J is TRBJ1-5 and V is TRBV5-1, with D possibly TRBD1 on 6 matching bases. Germline lookup yields CDR1 SGHRS and CDR2 YFSETQ. The V gene lost 0 bases and the J gene lost 2 bases, with 9 bases spanning the gap. This CDR3 is 15 amino acids long. The CDR3: CASSLVAGGNQPQHF. Here the CDR3 DNA reads TGCGCCAGCAGCTTGGTCGCAGGGGGCAATCAGCCCCAGCATTTT.

The gene calls are TRBV7-2 and TRBJ2-7; perhaps TRBD2 as D (5 bases). The CDR3 spans 15 residues. Trimming pared 1 base from V and 4 bases from J, leaving 14 bases between. Germline V gene lookup returns CDR1 SGHTA and CDR2 FQGNSA. CDR3 sequence (DNA): TGTGCCAGCAGCTTAGTAAGCGTCGGAGGATACGAGCAGTACTTC. It translates to CASSLVSVGGYEQYF.

V and J are TRBV2 and TRBJ2-1; no clear D. The V and J ends lost 6 bases and 2 bases respectively, with 14 bases between them. The CDR3 spans 15 residues. Germline loops: CDR1 SNHLY, CDR2 FYNNEI. CDR3 in DNA: TGTGCCAGCAGGAGTCCCACTGTTGCCTACAATGAGCAGTTCTTC. Translated, it gives CASRSPTVAYNEQFF. Combining the CDR3 with reference TRBV2 and TRBJ2-1 gives the whole variable domain EPEVTQTPSHQVTQMGQEVILRCVPISNHLYFYWYRQILGQKVEFLVSFYNNEISEKSEIFDDQFSVERPDGSNFTLKIRSTKLEDSAMYFCASRSPTVAYNEQFFGPGTRLTVL.

V and J are TRBV27 and TRBJ2-2; the match to TRBD2 covers 13 bases. Germline CDR1 and CDR2: MNHEY and SMNVEV (reference sequence). V was pared by 8 bases and J by 3 bases, with 3 bases of the junction left unmatched. The CDR3 has 15 residues. The CDR3 DNA is TGTGCCAGCCGAGGACTAGCGGGAGACACCGGGGAGCTGTTTTTT. Its translation: CASRGLAGDTGELFF.

This rearrangement joins TRBV6-2 or TRBV6-3 to TRBJ2-1, with 8 positions matching TRBD2. CDR3 length equals 14 residues. V was clipped by 4 bases and J by 9 bases; unmatched bases: 8. CDR1 and CDR2 from the germline V gene are MNHEY and SVGEGT. The DNA of the CDR3 is TGTGCCAGCAGTTCGGGGGGGGGTTACTTTGAGCAGTTCTTC. Protein: CASSSGGGYFEQFF.

This chain connects TRBV19 to TRBJ2-5; 8 bases match TRBD1. J was trimmed by 5 bases and V by 5 bases; bases with no gene match: 7. The germline gives CDR1 LNHDA, CDR2 SQIVND (reference sequence). This CDR3 is 14 amino acids long. DNA for the CDR3: TGTGCCAGTAGTCAGGACAGGGAGTGGGAGACCCAGTACTTC. Translating it yields CASSQDREWETQYF.

The V and J genes are TRBV13 and TRBJ2-7; 8 bases fit TRBD2. V gave up 6 bases and J gave up 4 bases; unmatched junction bases: 11. CDR1 PRHDT and CDR2 FYEKMQ come from the germline V gene (reference sequence). The CDR3 sequence is 15 residues long. The CDR3 loop is CASRQRSGLAYEQYF. The DNA for the CDR3 is TGTGCCAGCAGACAACGGTCAGGACTAGCTTACGAGCAGTACTTC.

About this clone: One junction end disagrees with the germline gene, perhaps due to a read error. The chain has TRBV5-1 and TRBJ1-5; 7 bases match TRBD1. This CDR3 contains 18 residues. From germline, CDR1 is SGHRS and CDR2 YFSETQ. The CDR3 region has the DNA TGCGCTAGCAGCCTGGGTCCAGGGGGTACTGATAGCAATCAGCCCCAGCATTTT. It encodes CASSLGPGGTDSNQPQHF.

The genes are TRBV2 and TRBJ2-7; tentatively, D is TRBD1 (5 bases). Trimming removed 3 bases from V and 3 bases from J, with 12 bases in between. CDR3 length equals 14 residues. Germline V gene lookup returns CDR1 SNHLY and CDR2 FYNNEI. The CDR3 DNA is TGTGCCAGCAGTGATCAGGGTGTCGACTACGAGCAGTACTTC. Protein sequence: CASSDQGVDYEQYF.

The V and J genes are TRBV9 and TRBJ2-2; TRBD2 matches at 7 bases. Looked up from germline, CDR1 is SGDLS and CDR2 is YYNGEE. The CDR3 runs to 14 residues. V gave up 0 bases and J gave up 7 bases; unmatched junction bases: 3. The CDR3 nucleotides read TGTGCCAGCAGCGTAGATGGGGACTACGGGGAGCTGTTTTTT. Its protein is CASSVDGDYGELFF.

Only one count was recorded for this clone. V usage is TRBV12-3 or TRBV12-4 and J usage is TRBJ1-2, with TRBD1 as a possible D gene (6 bases). The CDR3 is 12 residues long. The V gene lost 4 bases and the J gene lost 7 bases, with 10 bases spanning the gap. In DNA form, the CDR3 reads TGTGCCAGCAGTTCGGGGGGCGCTGGCTACACCTTC. Its protein product is CASSSGGAGYTF.